This passage covers 10 T cell receptor beta chains from one sample sequenced in a study of graft-versus-host responses after intestinal transplantation (dated by TCRdb to the early 2020s). What this sample's time point label stands for: cells obtained before transplantation from donor or recipient. Library creation used the immunoSEQ multiplex PCR assay. TCRdb provides this immuneACCESS table in a form limited to in-frame rearrangements. Some clones are lacking; in checked studies, under half of them reflect an unresolved V gene, and why the rest are absent is not known. This sample lists 100,000 to 130,000 clones; approximately 86% were detected once. Over 0.6% of the sample goes to the ten largest clones. These receptors lack a known antigen. Sequencing was performed on unstimulated CD4+ T cells sorted from spleen or lymph node cells, taken before transplant. The source is a human donor who was the organ donor for an intestinal transplant.

The V gene is TRBV5-4, the J gene TRBJ2-5, with 11 bases fitting TRBD2. This CDR3 has 16 residues. The V gene's germline CDR1 is SGHNT and CDR2 YYREEE (reference sequence). J was trimmed by 7 bases and V by 4 bases; bases with no gene match: 12. CDR3 bases: TGTGCCAGCAGCCCTGAGGCTAGCGGGAGGTGGGGGACCCAGTACTTC. This codes for CASSPEASGRWGTQYF.

The chain joins TRBV7-9 to TRBJ2-6; 10 bases match TRBD1. The V segment lost 5 bases and the J segment 4 bases; nucleotides outside the gene matches: 11. The CDR3 has 18 residues. Germline CDR1 SEHNR, CDR2 FQNEAQ (reference sequence). The chain's CDR3 is CASSARQGARRGANVLTF. The CDR3 DNA is TGTGCCAGCAGCGCCCGACAGGGGGCAAGGAGAGGGGCCAACGTCCTGACTTTC.

The chain joins TRBV7-2 to TRBJ1-2; a possible D gene is TRBD1 (5 bases). V was pared by 2 bases and J by 6 bases, with 16 bases between. The CDR3 covers 15 residues. Germline V CDR1 and CDR2: SGHTA, FQGNSA. The CDR3 protein is CASSLPQGMYHGYTF. The CDR3 nucleotides read TGTGCCAGCAGCTTACCGCAGGGAATGTATCATGGCTACACCTTC.

The rearrangement links TRBV11-2 to TRBJ1-2, with TRBD1 identical over 7 bases. Germline values: CDR1 SGHAT, CDR2 FQNNGV. Trimming removed 0 bases from V and 4 bases from J; junction bases left unmatched: 5. This CDR3 is built from 15 residues. In nucleotides, the CDR3 is TGTGCCAGCAGCTTAGATTGGGACAGCCCCTATGGCTACACCTTC. Its protein product is CASSLDWDSPYGYTF.

The genes are TRBV7-2 and TRBJ2-3, with D perhaps matching TRBD2 (7 bases). The CDR3 totals 17 residues. Trimming took off 8 bases at V and 8 bases at J, with 29 bases between the two ends. Germline V CDR1 and CDR2: SGHTA, FQGNSA. The CDR3 DNA sequence: TGTGCCAGCGGACTTTTCCTGGGGAGGGAGGGGGTTGGTACGCAGTATTTT. It codes for CASGLFLGREGVGTQYF.

This clone was recorded only once. This chain connects TRBV18 to TRBJ2-7, with D uncertain. V was cut by 5 bases and J by 0 bases, with 11 bases left in between. Germline values: CDR1 KGHSH, CDR2 LQKENI. The CDR3 is 14 amino acids. The CDR3 protein is CASSGSSGSYEQYF. In nucleotides, the CDR3 is TGTGCCAGCTCAGGGTCCTCCGGCTCCTACGAGCAGTACTTC.

This chain links TRBV5-6 with TRBJ1-5, with D perhaps matching TRBD1 (6 bases). The CDR3 loop spans 15 amino acids. Trimming stripped 5 bases from V and 5 bases from J, with 17 bases between. Germline assignment: CDR1 SGHDT and CDR2 YYEEEE. DNA of the CDR3: TGTGCCAGCAGAATATGGGGTGGGGGCCATCAGCCCCAGCATTTT. This gives the protein CASRIWGGGHQPQHF.

The rearrangement joins TRBV2 to TRBJ2-5; D might be TRBD1 or TRBD2, each matching 5 bases. V was shortened by 9 bases and J by 1 base, with 9 bases between the two germline ends. The CDR3 is made up of 12 amino acids. Germline lookup yields CDR1 SNHLY and CDR2 FYNNEI. The DNA for the CDR3 is TGTGCCAGTACGGGGCTCCAAGAGACCCAGTACTTC. Residues: CASTGLQETQYF. The full variable domain, in which reference TRBV2 and TRBJ2-5 provide the parts outside the CDR3, is EPEVTQTPSHQVTQMGQEVILRCVPISNHLYFYWYRQILGQKVEFLVSFYNNEISEKSEIFDDQFSVERPDGSNFTLKIRSTKLEDSAMYFCASTGLQETQYFGPGTRLLVL.

The genes are TRBV5-6 and TRBJ1-2; D ambiguous. The CDR3 sequence is 13 residues long. Looked up from germline, CDR1 is SGHDT and CDR2 is YYEEEE. The V end was cut by 4 bases, the J end by 8 bases, with 15 bases between. This CDR3 reads CASSAQTSPGYTF. The DNA of the CDR3 is TGTGCCAGCAGCGCCCAAACCTCCCCCGGCTACACCTTC. The full variable domain, its missing parts supplied by reference TRBV5-6 and TRBJ1-2, is DAGVTQSPTHLIKTRGQQVTLRCSPKSGHDTVSWYQQALGQGPQFIFQYYEEEERQRGNFPDRFSGHQFPNYSSELNVNALLLGDSALYLCASSAQTSPGYTFGSGTRLTVV.

The chain carries TRBV19 and TRBJ2-1, with a weak D call TRBD1 (5 bases). V gave up 0 bases and J gave up 6 bases, with 12 bases separating them. CDR3 length equals 15 residues. Per the germline V gene, CDR1 is LNHDA and CDR2 is SQIVND (reference sequence). The CDR3 is CASSIDRRRGNEQFF. The CDR3 coding sequence is TGTGCCAGTAGTATAGATAGGAGAAGGGGCAATGAGCAGTTCTTC.